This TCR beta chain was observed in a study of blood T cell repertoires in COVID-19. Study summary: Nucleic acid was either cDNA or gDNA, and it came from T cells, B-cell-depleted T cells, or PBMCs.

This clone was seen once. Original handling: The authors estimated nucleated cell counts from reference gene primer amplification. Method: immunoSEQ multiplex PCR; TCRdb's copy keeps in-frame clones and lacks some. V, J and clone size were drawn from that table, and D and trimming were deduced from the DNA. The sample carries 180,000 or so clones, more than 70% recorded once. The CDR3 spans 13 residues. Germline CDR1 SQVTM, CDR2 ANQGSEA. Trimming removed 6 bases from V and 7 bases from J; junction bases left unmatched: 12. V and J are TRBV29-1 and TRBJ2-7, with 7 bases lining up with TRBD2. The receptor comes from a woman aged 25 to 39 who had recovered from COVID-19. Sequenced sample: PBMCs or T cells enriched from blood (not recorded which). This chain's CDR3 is CSVTGTTVGEQYF. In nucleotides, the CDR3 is TGCAGCGTAACCGGGACTACCGTAGGGGAGCAGTACTTC.